This TCR beta chain originates from a study of T cell repertoires in cytomegalovirus infection. The overall study: Public TCR beta signature analysis indicated the presence of both CMV infection and matching HLA type.

The V end was cut by 2 bases, the J end by 6 bases, with 11 bases between. This CDR3 has 14 amino acids. In germline, CDR1 is LGHDT, CDR2 YNNKEL (reference sequence). TCRdb processed the reads anew with MiXCR; each CDR3 protein has one entry. The sample includes about a million distinct CDR3 sequences, approximately 31% of them seen just once. As regards this clonotype: What it binds is unknown.

General study findings and limits: Cumulative public TCR beta family frequency identified CMV carriers with the relevant HLA. What dominated the ex vivo response were HLA-C-restricted CMV-specific TCR beta clonotypes.

The sample in question was cultured CD8+ T cells from PBMCs, obtained from culture after CMV antigen stimulation. The chain has TRBV3-1 and TRBJ1-5, with a tentative D call TRBD1 (6 bases). The clonotype comes from a human donor in good health (CMV status not recorded). Some clones in this sample may be carry-over from other donors' samples. CDR3 nucleotide sequence: TGTGCCAGCAGCCAAACACAGGGCGCTCAGCCCCAGCATTTT. Its protein product is CASSQTQGAQPQHF.